Listed below are T cell receptor beta chains from one sample, sequenced in a study of immune heterogeneity within non-small cell lung tumors. Each CDR3 protein is one row after TCRdb ran MiXCR on the multiplex PCR reads. This sample has 20,000 to 25,000 distinct CDR3 sequences, with about 30% found just once. Sequencing was performed on lung tumor tissue. The origin of the receptors is a middle-aged man with non-small cell lung cancer. Each CDR3 is given with its conserved first and last residue. Fields, in order: V gene, clone size, D gene, J gene, CDR3 protein, CDR3 DNA. The D gene is left open where the match is weak. Not every row has a clone size; where given, it reads once, few, many or a size class.

v_call: TRBV12-3/TRBV12-4
clone_size: many
d_call: -
j_call: TRBJ2-7
cdr3_aa: CASSLSGTSYEQYF
cdr3_nt: TGTGCCAGCAGTTTGTCCGGGACAAGCTACGAGCAGTACTTC

v_call: TRBV29-1
clone_size: -
d_call: -
j_call: TRBJ1-1
cdr3_aa: CSALSGAGNTEAFF
cdr3_nt: TGCAGCGCCCTTAGCGGGGCAGGAAACACTGAAGCTTTCTTT

v_call: TRBV12-3/TRBV12-4
clone_size: few
d_call: TRBD1
j_call: TRBJ1-2
cdr3_aa: CASSTRSGPGTGVGYTF
cdr3_nt: TGTGCCAGCAGTACCCGATCCGGCCCCGGGACAGGGGTGGGCTACACCTTC

v_call: TRBV12-3/TRBV12-4
clone_size: -
d_call: TRBD1
j_call: TRBJ2-5
cdr3_aa: CASSLRTGGLETQYF
cdr3_nt: TGTGCCAGCAGTTTGCGGACAGGGGGCTTAGAGACCCAGTACTTC

v_call: TRBV7-2
clone_size: many
d_call: -
j_call: TRBJ2-1
cdr3_aa: CASSLDWGRNEQFF
cdr3_nt: TGTGCCAGCAGCTTAGATTGGGGGAGGAATGAGCAGTTCTTC

v_call: TRBV7-2
clone_size: -
d_call: -
j_call: TRBJ2-5
cdr3_aa: CASSLEYDGETQYF
cdr3_nt: TGTGCCAGCAGCTTAGAATACGATGGGGAGACCCAGTACTTC

v_call: TRBV7-3
clone_size: few
d_call: -
j_call: TRBJ2-1
cdr3_aa: CASSLTRGDEQFF
cdr3_nt: TGTGCCAGCAGCTTAACCAGGGGGGATGAGCAGTTCTTC

v_call: TRBV6-1
clone_size: medium-sized
d_call: -
j_call: TRBJ2-7
cdr3_aa: CARGGRSIYEQYF
cdr3_nt: TGTGCCAGAGGCGGACGGTCGATATACGAGCAGTACTTC

v_call: TRBV7-2
clone_size: few
d_call: -
j_call: TRBJ2-1
cdr3_aa: CASSYDLNSYNEQFF
cdr3_nt: TGTGCCAGCAGCTATGACCTTAACTCCTACAATGAGCAGTTCTTC

v_call: TRBV6-2/TRBV6-3
clone_size: -
d_call: TRBD2
j_call: TRBJ2-5
cdr3_aa: CATIPGRSGVKTQYF
cdr3_nt: TGTGCCACCATCCCCGGACGTAGCGGGGTAAAGACCCAGTACTTC

v_call: TRBV18
clone_size: once
d_call: -
j_call: TRBJ2-1
cdr3_aa: CASSPGQLNYQFF
cdr3_nt: TGTGCCAGCTCACCCGGCCAGTTAAATTATCAGTTCTTC

v_call: TRBV4-1
clone_size: many
d_call: TRBD2
j_call: TRBJ2-7
cdr3_aa: CASSRLSGGSEYEQYF
cdr3_nt: TGCGCCAGCAGCCGGCTTAGCGGGGGCTCGGAGTACGAGCAGTACTTC

v_call: TRBV7-2
clone_size: -
d_call: TRBD2
j_call: TRBJ2-1
cdr3_aa: CASSLKAGPFNEQFF
cdr3_nt: TGTGCCAGCAGCTTGAAAGCGGGACCCTTCAATGAGCAGTTCTTC

v_call: TRBV5-1
clone_size: few
d_call: -
j_call: TRBJ2-2
cdr3_aa: CASSSANTGELFF
cdr3_nt: TGCGCCAGCAGCTCGGCAAACACCGGGGAGCTGTTTTTT

v_call: TRBV4-2
clone_size: -
d_call: TRBD2
j_call: TRBJ2-3
cdr3_aa: CASSPGTSGTGDTQYF
cdr3_nt: TGTGCCAGCAGCCCCGGGACTAGCGGGACGGGGGATACGCAGTATTTT

v_call: TRBV3-1
clone_size: -
d_call: -
j_call: TRBJ2-2
cdr3_aa: CASTSSFGGHGTGELFF
cdr3_nt: TGTGCCAGCACCTCGTCGTTTGGGGGGCACGGCACCGGGGAGCTGTTTTTT

v_call: TRBV11-2
clone_size: -
d_call: TRBD2
j_call: TRBJ2-7
cdr3_aa: CASITWSGGLTYEQYF
cdr3_nt: TGTGCCAGCATCACCTGGAGCGGGGGGCTTACCTACGAGCAGTACTTC

v_call: TRBV12-3/TRBV12-4
clone_size: -
d_call: TRBD1
j_call: TRBJ1-1
cdr3_aa: CASSSLPTGTGTNTEAFF
cdr3_nt: TGTGCCAGCAGTTCACTCCCGACAGGGACGGGGACGAACACTGAAGCTTTCTTT

v_call: TRBV11-3
clone_size: -
d_call: -
j_call: TRBJ2-5
cdr3_aa: CAIIFVAGTEQGTQYF
cdr3_nt: TGTGCCATCATCTTCGTAGCCGGGACAGAGCAAGGGACTCAGTACTTC

v_call: TRBV11-2
clone_size: few
d_call: -
j_call: TRBJ2-1
cdr3_aa: CASSLDAQDYNEQFF
cdr3_nt: TGTGCCAGCAGCTTAGATGCCCAGGATTACAATGAGCAGTTCTTC

v_call: TRBV14
clone_size: few
d_call: TRBD2
j_call: TRBJ2-7
cdr3_aa: CASSLAGISYEQYF
cdr3_nt: TGTGCCAGCAGCCTAGCGGGAATCTCCTACGAGCAGTACTTC

v_call: TRBV18
clone_size: -
d_call: -
j_call: TRBJ2-2
cdr3_aa: CASSTQGADNTGELFF
cdr3_nt: TGTGCCAGCTCAACACAGGGTGCAGACAACACCGGGGAGCTGTTTTTT

v_call: TRBV10-3
clone_size: -
d_call: -
j_call: TRBJ2-1
cdr3_aa: CAITYSGVYNEQFF
cdr3_nt: TGTGCCATCACATATAGCGGAGTCTACAATGAGCAGTTCTTC

v_call: TRBV5-1
clone_size: few
d_call: -
j_call: TRBJ2-5
cdr3_aa: CASSLAGTAHAETQYF
cdr3_nt: TGCGCCAGCAGCTTGGCCGGTACAGCCCATGCGGAGACCCAGTACTTC

v_call: TRBV6-1
clone_size: many
d_call: -
j_call: TRBJ1-2
cdr3_aa: CASKVGTRYGYTF
cdr3_nt: TGTGCCAGCAAGGTTGGAACTCGCTATGGCTACACCTTC

v_call: TRBV20-1
clone_size: many
d_call: TRBD2
j_call: TRBJ2-7
cdr3_aa: CSARGGTSGSYRSGYEQYF
cdr3_nt: TGCAGTGCTCGGGGGGGGACTAGCGGGAGTTACCGGAGCGGGTACGAGCAGTACTTC